This TCR beta chain was observed in a study of blood T cell repertoires in COVID-19. Study-level background: PBMCs, B-cell-depleted T cells, or T cells were the source of the cDNA or gDNA that made up the material.

This CDR3 is built from 14 residues. Germline V lookup: CDR1 MNHEY, CDR2 SVGAGI. The V segment lost 4 bases and the J segment 5 bases; nucleotides outside the gene matches: 6. Participants, roughly 18 to 90 years old, spanned under 25 US areas. Participant-reported clinical history was the basis for cohort assignment. In the original processing: Reference gene primer amplification in the assay estimated nucleated cell counts. The method was immunoSEQ multiplex PCR; TCRdb's version includes in-frame clones alone and lacks a portion of them. The V and J calls and clone size come from that table; D and trimming were worked out from the DNA. The table includes 300,000 to 350,000 clones, nearly 90% detected once.

The chain recombines TRBV6-5 with TRBJ2-7, with 9 bases fitting TRBD2. The receptor was derived from a young woman with acute COVID-19. The specimen sequenced was PBMCs or T cells enriched from blood (not recorded which). The CDR3 coding sequence is TGTGCCAGCAGTTTACTAGCGGGTTCTAACGAGCAGTACTTC. Its translation is CASSLLAGSNEQYF.